Listed here are 11 T cell receptor beta chains from one sample, sequenced in a study of T-cell memory formation after mild COVID-19. Via MiXCR, TCRdb re-called the 5' RACE reads, giving one row per CDR3 protein. The sample has 300,000 to 350,000 distinct CDR3 sequences; 13% to 15% are singletons. Sequencing was done on a sample of PBMCs or a T cell subset sorted from them (not recorded which). The receptor source for this set is a man between 18 and 35 years old who had mild COVID-19 (a few samples of this study predate the infection). Cell type and time point are not known.

This clonotype was counted only a few times. The J gene is TRBJ2-5, the V gene TRBV4-3; a weak D match, TRBD2 (5 bases). V was shortened by 1 base and J by 5 bases, with 17 bases between the two germline ends. The germline gives CDR1 LGHNA, CDR2 YSLEER. The CDR3 runs 16 residues. CDR3 sequence: CASSQVARETGETQYF. CDR3 nucleotide sequence: TGCGCCAGCAGCCAAGTAGCCCGTGAAACGGGGGAGACCCAGTACTTC.

This clonotype was observed a handful of times. The chain employs TRBV25-1 and TRBJ2-7, with TRBD2 identical over 8 bases. V shed 1 base and J 3 bases; nucleotides not matched to a gene: 5. The CDR3 has 15 amino acids. The germline gives CDR1 MGHDK, CDR2 SYGVNS. The CDR3 reads CASSEFFGGGYEQYF. The DNA of the CDR3 is TGTGCCAGCAGTGAATTTTTCGGGGGGGGCTACGAGCAGTACTTC.

The V and J genes are TRBV7-9 and TRBJ2-3; a weak D match, TRBD1 (6 bases). Per the germline V gene, CDR1 is SEHNR and CDR2 is FQNEAQ (reference sequence). Trimming pared 5 bases from V and 0 bases from J, leaving 15 bases between. The CDR3 runs to 16 residues. CDR3 in amino acids: CASSTGTSSSTDTQYF. Written as DNA, the CDR3 is TGTGCCAGCAGCACCGGGACATCGTCTAGCACAGATACGCAGTATTTT.

This clonotype was found many times. The chain recombines TRBV30 with TRBJ2-7, with unresolved D. The germline V gene encodes CDR1 GTSNPN and CDR2 SVGIG (reference sequence). CDR3 length equals 11 residues. Trimming left V 0 bases short and J 4 bases short, with 4 bases between. The CDR3 protein is CAWSVGYEQYF. Here the CDR3 DNA reads TGTGCCTGGAGTGTTGGGTACGAGCAGTACTTC.

This clonotype was detected only a few times. This chain connects TRBV9 to TRBJ1-2; possible D gene TRBD1, 6 bases. The CDR3 runs 17 residues. Germline V gives CDR1 SGDLS, CDR2 YYNGEE. Between the trimmed V and J ends, which lost 5 bases and 5 bases, there was a span of 25 bases. The CDR3 DNA sequence: TGTGCCAGCAGGAAAACTGACATAGGGGGGGTATCTTATGGCTACACCTTC. Its translation: CASRKTDIGGVSYGYTF.

The chain uses TRBV7-2 and TRBJ1-2; the D gene is possibly TRBD1 (5 bases). V gave up 5 bases and J gave up 4 bases, with 14 bases separating them. The CDR3 is 14 residues long. Germline lookup yields CDR1 SGHTA and CDR2 FQGNSA. CDR3 bases: TGTGCCAGCAGCCCAGGGTCGGGCAGCTATGGCTACACCTTC. Translated, it gives CASSPGSGSYGYTF.

V usage is TRBV12-3 or TRBV12-4 and J usage is TRBJ2-1, with a possible D match to TRBD2 (7 bases). V lost 2 bases to trimming and J lost 4 bases, with 12 bases between them. The length of the CDR3 is 15 residues. CDR3 bases: TGTGCCAGCAGTTTACGGGCGGGGGCGTACAATGAGCAGTTCTTC. Its translation: CASSLRAGAYNEQFF.

This clonotype has only a few counts. The chain uses TRBV7-9 and TRBJ2-3, with D hard to call. The V gene's germline CDR1 is SEHNR and CDR2 FQNEAQ (reference sequence). V lost 3 bases, J lost 5 bases, and 6 bases lay in between. CDR3 length equals 12 residues. In nucleotides, the CDR3 is TGTGCCAGCAGCTTCTCCAGAGATACGCAGTATTTT. It encodes CASSFSRDTQYF. Filled out from reference TRBV7-9 and TRBJ2-3, the complete variable domain reads DTGVSQNPRHKITKRGQNVTFRCDPISEHNRLYWYRQTLGQGPEFLTYFQNEAQLEKSRLLSDRFSAERPKGSFSTLEIQRTEQGDSAMYLCASSFSRDTQYFGPGTRLTVL.

This clonotype was detected a few times. CDR3 amino acids: CAASLDSQETQYF. CDR3 in DNA: TGTGCCGCCTCCCTAGATAGTCAAGAGACCCAGTACTTC. The gene calls are TRBV28 and TRBJ2-5; no reliable D call. Germline-derived CDR1 and CDR2 are MDHEN and SYDVKM. Between the trimmed V and J ends, which lost 11 bases and 2 bases, there was a span of 15 bases. This CDR3 comprises 13 residues.

The rearrangement links TRBV4-3 to TRBJ2-4; D remains unclear. The CDR3 has 13 amino acids. CDR1 is LGHNA and CDR2 is YSLEER in the germline V gene. Trimming removed 1 base from V and 9 bases from J, with 10 bases in between. CDR3 DNA: TGCGCCAGCAGCCAAGTAGGGTACGGCATTCAGTACTTC. Translation gives CASSQVGYGIQYF.

This clonotype was found a few times. This chain links TRBV5-1 with TRBJ1-2; weak D call: TRBD1 (6 bases). V gave up 0 bases and J gave up 3 bases, with 12 bases separating them. CDR3 length: 15 amino acids. The germline gives CDR1 SGHRS, CDR2 YFSETQ. CDR3 bases: TGCGCCAGCAGCTTGGACGGGGGCGGCTACTATGGCTACACCTTC. Translated, it gives CASSLDGGGYYGYTF.